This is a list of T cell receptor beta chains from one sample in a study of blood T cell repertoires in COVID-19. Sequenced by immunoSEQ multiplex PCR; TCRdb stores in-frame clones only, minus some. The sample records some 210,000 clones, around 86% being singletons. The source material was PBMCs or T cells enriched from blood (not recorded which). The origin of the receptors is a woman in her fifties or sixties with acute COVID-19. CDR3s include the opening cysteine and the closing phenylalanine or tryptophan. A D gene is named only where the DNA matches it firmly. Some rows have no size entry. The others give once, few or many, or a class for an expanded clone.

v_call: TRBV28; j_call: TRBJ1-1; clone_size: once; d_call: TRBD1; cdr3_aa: CASSERTGGGHTEAFF; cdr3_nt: TGTGCCAGCAGTGAAAGAACAGGGGGAGGTCACACTGAAGCTTTCTTT
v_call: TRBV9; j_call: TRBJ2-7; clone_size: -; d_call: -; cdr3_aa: CASSVVGSSYEQYF; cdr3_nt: TGTGCCAGCAGCGTAGTTGGGAGCTCCTACGAGCAGTACTTC
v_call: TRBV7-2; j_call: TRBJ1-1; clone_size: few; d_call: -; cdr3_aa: CASSRSGGGTEAFF; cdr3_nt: TGTGCCAGCAGCCGCTCGGGGGGCGGCACTGAAGCTTTCTTT
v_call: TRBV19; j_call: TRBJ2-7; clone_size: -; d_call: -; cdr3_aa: CASSNRQVWDEQYF; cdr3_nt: TGTGCCAGTAGTAACCGACAGGTTTGGGACGAGCAGTACTTC
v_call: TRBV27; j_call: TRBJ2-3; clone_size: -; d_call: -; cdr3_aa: CASSLQDLHTDTQYF; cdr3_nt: TGTGCCAGCAGTTTACAGGACTTACACACAGATACGCAGTATTTT
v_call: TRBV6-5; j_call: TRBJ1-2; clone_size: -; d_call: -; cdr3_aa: CASSYSGGVYGYTF; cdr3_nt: TGTGCCAGCAGTTACTCAGGAGGAGTTTATGGCTACACCTTC
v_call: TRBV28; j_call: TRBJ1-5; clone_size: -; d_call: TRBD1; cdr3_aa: CASMRDRVSQPQHF; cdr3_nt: TGTGCCAGCATGCGGGACAGGGTATCTCAGCCCCAGCATTTT
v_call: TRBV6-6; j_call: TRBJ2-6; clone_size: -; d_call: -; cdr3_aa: CASSYAQTGANVLTF; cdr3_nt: TGTGCCAGCAGTTACGCACAAACTGGGGCCAACGTCCTGACTTTC
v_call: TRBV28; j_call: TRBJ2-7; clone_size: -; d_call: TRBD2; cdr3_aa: CASSRPAGGYEQYF; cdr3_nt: TGTGCCAGCAGCCGCCCAGCGGGAGGGTACGAGCAGTACTTC
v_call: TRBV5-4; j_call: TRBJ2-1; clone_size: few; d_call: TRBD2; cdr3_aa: CASSLASGRYNEQFF; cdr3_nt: TGTGCCAGCAGCTTGGCTAGCGGGAGATACAATGAGCAGTTCTTC
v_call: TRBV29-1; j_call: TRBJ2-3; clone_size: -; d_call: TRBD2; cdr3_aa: CSVTSGPDTQYF; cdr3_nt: TGCAGCGTCACTAGCGGACCAGATACGCAGTATTTT
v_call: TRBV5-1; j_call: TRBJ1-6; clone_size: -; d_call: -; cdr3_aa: CASSLAQGTISPLHF; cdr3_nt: TGCGCCAGCAGCTTGGCCCAGGGCACTATTTCACCCCTCCACTTT
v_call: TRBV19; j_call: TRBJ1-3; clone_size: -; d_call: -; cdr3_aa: CASTLGNTIYF; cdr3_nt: TGTGCCAGTACTCTCGGAAACACCATATATTTT
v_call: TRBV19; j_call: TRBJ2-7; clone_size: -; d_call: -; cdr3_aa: CASKGEGPYEQYF; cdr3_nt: TGTGCCAGTAAGGGGGAGGGGCCCTACGAGCAGTACTTC
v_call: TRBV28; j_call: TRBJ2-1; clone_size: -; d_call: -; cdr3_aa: CASSLPARGNSYNEQFF; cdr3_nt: TGTGCCAGCAGTTTACCAGCCAGAGGGAACTCCTACAATGAGCAGTTCTTC
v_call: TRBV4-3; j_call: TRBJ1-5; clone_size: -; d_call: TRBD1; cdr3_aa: CASSVDRGSNQPQHF; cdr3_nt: TGCGCCAGCAGCGTAGACAGGGGGTCCAATCAGCCCCAGCATTTT
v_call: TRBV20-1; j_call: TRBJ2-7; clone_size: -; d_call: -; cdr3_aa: CSASSGSSYEQYF; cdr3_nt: TGCAGTGCTAGTAGCGGAAGCTCCTACGAGCAGTACTTC
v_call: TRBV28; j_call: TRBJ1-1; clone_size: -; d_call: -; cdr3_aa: CASSLRGTEAFF; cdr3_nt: TGTGCCAGCAGTCTACGGGGCACTGAAGCTTTCTTT
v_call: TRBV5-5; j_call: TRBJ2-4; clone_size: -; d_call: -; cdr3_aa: CASSSSATRDIQYF; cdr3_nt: TGTGCCAGCAGCTCGTCCGCAACTCGGGACATTCAGTACTTC
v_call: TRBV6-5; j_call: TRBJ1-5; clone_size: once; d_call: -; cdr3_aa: CASSYRQASNQPQHF; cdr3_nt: TGTGCCAGCAGTTACCGACAAGCTAGCAATCAGCCCCAGCATTTT
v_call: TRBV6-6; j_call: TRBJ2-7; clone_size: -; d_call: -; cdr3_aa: CATMGGGHEQYF; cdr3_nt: TGTGCCACCATGGGTGGGGGCCACGAGCAGTACTTC
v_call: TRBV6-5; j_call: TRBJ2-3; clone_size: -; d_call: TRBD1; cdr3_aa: CASRRPGTESTQYF; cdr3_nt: TGTGCCAGCAGGCGCCCTGGGACAGAAAGCACGCAGTATTTT
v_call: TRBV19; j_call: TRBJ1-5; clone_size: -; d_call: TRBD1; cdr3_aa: CAGGQGGSNQPQHF; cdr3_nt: TGTGCCGGAGGACAGGGGGGAAGCAATCAGCCCCAGCATTTT
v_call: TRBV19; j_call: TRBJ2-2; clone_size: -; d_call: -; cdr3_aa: CASSPERLVRTGELFF; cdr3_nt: TGTGCCAGTAGTCCCGAGAGACTAGTGAGGACCGGGGAGCTGTTTTTT
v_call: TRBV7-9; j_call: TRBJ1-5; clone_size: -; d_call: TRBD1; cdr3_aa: CASSFSRGNQPQHF; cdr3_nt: TGTGCCAGCAGCTTTAGCAGGGGGAATCAGCCCCAGCATTTT
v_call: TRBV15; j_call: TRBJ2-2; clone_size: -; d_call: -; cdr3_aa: CATSVLDIGTGELFF; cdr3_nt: TGTGCCACCAGCGTCCTCGACATAGGCACCGGGGAGCTGTTTTTT
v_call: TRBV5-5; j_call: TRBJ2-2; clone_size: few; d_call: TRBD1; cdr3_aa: CASTRQGATGELFF; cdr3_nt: TGTGCCAGCACCCGACAGGGGGCAACCGGGGAGCTGTTTTTT
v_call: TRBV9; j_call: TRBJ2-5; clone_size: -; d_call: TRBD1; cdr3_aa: CASSKGQGALETQYF; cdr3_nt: TGTGCCAGCAGCAAGGGACAGGGGGCTTTAGAGACCCAGTACTTC
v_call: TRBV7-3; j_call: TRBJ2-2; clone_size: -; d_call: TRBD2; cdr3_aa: CASRLAGGPTGELFF; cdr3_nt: TGTGCCAGCAGATTAGCGGGAGGGCCTACCGGGGAGCTGTTTTTT
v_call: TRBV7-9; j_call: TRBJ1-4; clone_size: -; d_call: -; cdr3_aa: CASSQGFLEKLFF; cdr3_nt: TGTGCCAGCAGCCAGGGCTTCCTGGAAAAACTGTTTTTT
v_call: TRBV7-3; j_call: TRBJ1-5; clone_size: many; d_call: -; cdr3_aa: CASSWRLRTDHQPQHF; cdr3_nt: TGTGCCAGCAGCTGGCGATTGCGGACTGACCATCAGCCCCAGCATTTT
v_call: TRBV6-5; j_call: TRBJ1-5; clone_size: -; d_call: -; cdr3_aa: CASSFLGGPNQPQHF; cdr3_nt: TGTGCCAGCAGTTTTCTTGGGGGCCCTAATCAGCCCCAGCATTTT
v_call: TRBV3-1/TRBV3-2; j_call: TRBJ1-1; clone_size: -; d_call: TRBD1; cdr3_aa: CASSQDFRDRVDTEAFF; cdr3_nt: TGTGCCAGCAGCCAAGATTTCCGCGACAGGGTCGACACTGAAGCTTTCTTT
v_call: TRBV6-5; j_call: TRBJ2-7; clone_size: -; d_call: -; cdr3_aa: CASSGTPVTYEQYF; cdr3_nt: TGTGCCAGCAGCGGGACTCCGGTGACTTACGAGCAGTACTTC
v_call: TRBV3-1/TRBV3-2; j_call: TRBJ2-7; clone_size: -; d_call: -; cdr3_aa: CASSVRRLAYEQYF; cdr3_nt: TGTGCCAGCAGCGTAAGGAGACTCGCCTACGAGCAGTACTTC
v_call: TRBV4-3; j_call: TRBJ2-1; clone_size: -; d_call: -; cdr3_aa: CASSQPTRSYNEQFF; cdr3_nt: TGCGCCAGCAGCCAACCGACTAGATCCTACAATGAGCAGTTCTTC